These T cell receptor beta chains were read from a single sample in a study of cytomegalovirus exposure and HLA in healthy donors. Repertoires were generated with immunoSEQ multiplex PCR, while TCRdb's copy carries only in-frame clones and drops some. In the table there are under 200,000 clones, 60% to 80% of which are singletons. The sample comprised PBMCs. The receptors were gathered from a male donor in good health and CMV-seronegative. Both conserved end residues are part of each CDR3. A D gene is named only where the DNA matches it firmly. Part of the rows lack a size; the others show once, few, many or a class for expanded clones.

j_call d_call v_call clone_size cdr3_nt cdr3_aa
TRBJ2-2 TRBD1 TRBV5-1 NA TGCGCCAGCAAGGAGACAGGGGGCGCCCCAGCAACCGGGGAGCTGTTTTTT CASKETGGAPATGELFF
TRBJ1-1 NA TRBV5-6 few TGTGCCAGCAGCTTGGGACAGATGAACACTGAAGCTTTCTTT CASSLGQMNTEAFF
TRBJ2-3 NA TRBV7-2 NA TGTGCCAGCAGCCACCCAGTCTCCCCCGATACGCAGTATTTT CASSHPVSPDTQYF
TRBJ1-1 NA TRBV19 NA TGTGCCAGTAGTATAGGTCGGGACATTGGGAAAGTCACTGAAGCTTTCTTT CASSIGRDIGKVTEAFF
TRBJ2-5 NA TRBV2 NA TGTGCCAGCAGTTATCAAGAGACCCAGTACTTC CASSYQETQYF
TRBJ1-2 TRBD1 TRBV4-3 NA TGCGCCAGCAGCCAACAGGGACAGGGCTCCTATGGCTACACCTTC CASSQQGQGSYGYTF
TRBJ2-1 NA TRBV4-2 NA TGTGCCAGCAGCCAAGCAGGAGGAGTGGGCGATGAGCAGTTCTTC CASSQAGGVGDEQFF
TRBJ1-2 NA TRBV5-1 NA TGCGCCAGCAGCTTGGCCGCTGGGCCCGCTTGGGGCTACACCTTC CASSLAAGPAWGYTF
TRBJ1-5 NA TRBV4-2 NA TGTGCCAGCAGCCAAGATAGCAGGGCACCCAATCAGCCCCAGCATTTT CASSQDSRAPNQPQHF
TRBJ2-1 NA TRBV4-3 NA TGCGCCAGCAGTGGACTCCCTGTTGGCAGTGAGCAGTTCTTC CASSGLPVGSEQFF
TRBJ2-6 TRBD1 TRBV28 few TGTGCCAGCAGTCCTCGACAGGGTAAAGCTGGGGCCAACGTCCTGACTTTC CASSPRQGKAGANVLTF
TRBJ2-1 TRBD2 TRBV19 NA TGTGCCAGTAGTCCAACCGGGGGGGCCTTGAATGAGCAGTTCTTC CASSPTGGALNEQFF
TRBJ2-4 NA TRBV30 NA TGTGCCTGGAGCCCTTTTAAAAACATTCAGTACTTC CAWSPFKNIQYF
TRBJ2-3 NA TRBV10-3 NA TGTGCCATCAGACTAGGAGTTGGAGATACGCAGTATTTT CAIRLGVGDTQYF
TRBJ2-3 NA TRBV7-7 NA TGTGCCAGCAGCCACGGAGGGACAGATACGCAGTATTTT CASSHGGTDTQYF
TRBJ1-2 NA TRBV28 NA TGTGCCAGTCTGGCCGACTATGGCTACACCTTC CASLADYGYTF
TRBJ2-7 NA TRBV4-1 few TGCGCCAGCAGCCAAGTGGGAGGAGAGCAGTACTTC CASSQVGGEQYF
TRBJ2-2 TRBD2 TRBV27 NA TGTGCCAGCACCCCAGCGGGGTCGGATTACACCGGGGAGCTGTTTTTT CASTPAGSDYTGELFF
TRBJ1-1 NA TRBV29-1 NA TGCAGCGTTGGGGCTCGAGGAGGGAAGGGGACTGAAGCTTTCTTT CSVGARGGKGTEAFF
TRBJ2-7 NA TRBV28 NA TGTGCCAGCCTTCCGGCCTCTGGGAGGGGGGTGGGGGAGCAGTACTTC CASLPASGRGVGEQYF
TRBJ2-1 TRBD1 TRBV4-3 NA TGCGCCAGCAGCCAAAAGGACAGGAATGAGCAGTTCTTC CASSQKDRNEQFF
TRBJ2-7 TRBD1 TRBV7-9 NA TGTGCCAGCAGCCACGGGACAGAGTATCTCTACGAGCAGTACTTC CASSHGTEYLYEQYF
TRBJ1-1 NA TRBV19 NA TGTGCCAGTAGTGGACAGAGGAACACTGAAGCTTTCTTT CASSGQRNTEAFF
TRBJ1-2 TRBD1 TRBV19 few TGTGCCAGTAGTGCGGGACAGGGGGTTAACTATGGCTACACCTTC CASSAGQGVNYGYTF
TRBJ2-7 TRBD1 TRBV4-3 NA TGCGCCAGCAGCCGTCTTTTGGACAGGCGCGAGCAGTACTTC CASSRLLDRREQYF
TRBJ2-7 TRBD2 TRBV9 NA TGTGCCAGCAGCGCCGGGGGCGGGGGGTACGAGCAGTACTTC CASSAGGGGYEQYF
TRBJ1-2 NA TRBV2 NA TGTGCCAGCAGGGTTAGCAGTATTAACTATGGCTACACCTTC CASRVSSINYGYTF
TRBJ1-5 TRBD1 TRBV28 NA TGTGCCAGCAGTTTAATGGGGGACAGCCCTAATCAGCCCCAGCATTTT CASSLMGDSPNQPQHF
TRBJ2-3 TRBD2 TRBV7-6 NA TGTGCCAGCAGCTTCCTCCCCGGGACTAGCGGGGGGAGCACAGATACGCAGTATTTT CASSFLPGTSGGSTDTQYF
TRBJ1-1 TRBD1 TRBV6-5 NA TGTGCCAGCAGTTACGCGGACAGGGCTAGTGAAGCTTTCTTT CASSYADRASEAFF
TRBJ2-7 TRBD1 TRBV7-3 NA TGTGCCAGCAGCTCGGGGACAGGGTACGAGCAGTACTTC CASSSGTGYEQYF
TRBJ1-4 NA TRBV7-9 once TGTGCCAGCAGCTACCCATCGGCAACTAATGAAAAACTGTTTTTT CASSYPSATNEKLFF
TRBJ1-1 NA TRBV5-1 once TGCGCCAGCAGCTCTTTGGGGTGGAGGGGACCGCGTGACACTGAAGCTTTCTTT CASSSLGWRGPRDTEAFF
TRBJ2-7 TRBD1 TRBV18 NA TGTGCCAGCTCACCACCGACAGGGGGGTCCTACGAGCAGTACTTC CASSPPTGGSYEQYF
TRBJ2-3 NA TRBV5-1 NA TGCGCCAGCAGCTTCGACACCACAGATACGCAGTATTTT CASSFDTTDTQYF
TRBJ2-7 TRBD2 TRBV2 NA TGTGCCAGCAGTGGGTCCTACCGATCGACTAGCGGGCGAGACGAGCAGTACTTC CASSGSYRSTSGRDEQYF
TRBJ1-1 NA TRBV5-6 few TGTGCCAGCAGCAAGCCGAACACTGAAGCTTTCTTT CASSKPNTEAFF
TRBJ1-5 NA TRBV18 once TGTGCCAGCTCATCCCGTTCGGGCAATCAGCCCCAGCATTTT CASSSRSGNQPQHF
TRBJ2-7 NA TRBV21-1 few TGTGCCAGCAGCAAAGGAGAAGGGGCTCACTCCTACGAGCAGTACTTC CASSKGEGAHSYEQYF
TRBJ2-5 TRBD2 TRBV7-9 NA TGTGCCAGCAGCGCCGGACTAGCGGGGGGGCAATTGCTCTCAGAGACCCAGTACTTC CASSAGLAGGQLLSETQYF
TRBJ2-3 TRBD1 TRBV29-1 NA TGCAGCGTTGCAGCAGGGGGCGCAGATACGCAGTATTTT CSVAAGGADTQYF
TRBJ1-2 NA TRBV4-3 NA TGCGCCAGCAGCCAAGGTTCTCGGGGCTATGGCTACACCTTC CASSQGSRGYGYTF
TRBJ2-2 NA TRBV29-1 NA TGCAGTGCCCAGATAGCGGTGGGATACACCGGGGAGCTGTTTTTT CSAQIAVGYTGELFF
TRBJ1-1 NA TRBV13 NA TGTGCCAGCAGCCCTCGGACTAACACTGAAGCTTTCTTT CASSPRTNTEAFF
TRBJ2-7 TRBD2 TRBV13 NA TGTGCCAGCAGCTTTGGGACTAGCGGGAGGGTAGAGCAGTACTTC CASSFGTSGRVEQYF
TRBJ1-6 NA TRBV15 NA TGTGCCACCAGCAGAGTGGGCATCCCTCAAGCACCCCTCCACTTT CATSRVGIPQAPLHF
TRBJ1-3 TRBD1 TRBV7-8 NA TGTGCCAGCAGCTTAAAACAGGGGGCAACTGGAAACACCATATATTTT CASSLKQGATGNTIYF
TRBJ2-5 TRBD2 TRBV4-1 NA TGCGCCAGCAGCCGCCCGACTAGCGGGGGACAAGGGACCCAGTACTTC CASSRPTSGGQGTQYF
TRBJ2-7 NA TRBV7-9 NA TGTGCCAGCAGCCCGGACAGTTGGGAGCAGTACTTC CASSPDSWEQYF
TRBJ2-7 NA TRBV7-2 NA TGTGCCAGCAGCTCCAGGACTGATTCCTACGAGCAGTACTTC CASSSRTDSYEQYF
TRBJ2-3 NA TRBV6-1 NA TGTGCCAGCACTGGGGGCGCAGATACGCAGTATTTT CASTGGADTQYF
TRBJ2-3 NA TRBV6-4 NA TGTGCCAGCAGTGACTCGATGCGGGGTAGCGCAGATACGCAGTATTTT CASSDSMRGSADTQYF
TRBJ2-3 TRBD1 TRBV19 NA TGTGCCAGTAAGGGACAGGGAACAGATACGCAGTATTTT CASKGQGTDTQYF
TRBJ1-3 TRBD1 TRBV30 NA TGTGCCCAACTACAGGGGTCGAGCTCTGGAAACACCATATATTTT CAQLQGSSSGNTIYF
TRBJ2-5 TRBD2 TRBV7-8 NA TGTGCCAGCAGCCGTAGCGGGGGGGCGGTGGAGACCCAGTACTTC CASSRSGGAVETQYF
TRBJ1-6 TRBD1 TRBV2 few TGTGCCAGCAGTTTGGGACAGGGCGGTTCACCCCTCCACTTT CASSLGQGGSPLHF
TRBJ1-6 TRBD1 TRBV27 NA TGTGCCAGCAGGACAGGGGGGTCCTATAATTCACCCCTCCACTTT CASRTGGSYNSPLHF
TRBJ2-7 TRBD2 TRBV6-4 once TGTGCCAGCGGACATCTAGCGGCCTCCTACGAGCAGTACTTC CASGHLAASYEQYF